This TCR beta chain was sequenced for a study of blood T cell repertoires in COVID-19. Background on the study: Italy, Spain and the United States were the sources of the convalescent and acute COVID-19 samples. T cells, B-cell-depleted T cells, or PBMCs provided the cDNA or gDNA that served as material.

As originally analysed: Reference gene primers were amplified, and this amplification served to estimate nucleated cell counts. Using immunoSEQ multiplex PCR, the repertoire was profiled, and TCRdb retains in-frame clones only, with some absent. Clone size and V and J calls were adopted from that table, with D and trimming inferred from the DNA. The sample carries 150,000 or so clones, about 86% recorded once. The CDR3 totals 11 residues. The germline V and J ends were trimmed by 10 bases and 6 bases, with 9 bases remaining between them. The rearrangement uses TRBV12-3 or TRBV12-4 and TRBJ2-2, with D perhaps TRBD2 (6 bases). Sequencing was performed on peripheral blood. This clonotype was obtained from a woman aged 55-70 years with acute or convalescent COVID-19. CDR3 coding DNA: TGTGCCACCCGGGAGTCCGGGGAGCTGTTTTTT. It specifies CATRESGELFF.